This TCR beta chain was profiled in a study of T cells and copy number aberrations in small-cell lung cancer (dated by TCRdb to 2020 to 2023). Regarding the research as a whole: To relate T cell metrics to mutations and copy number aberrations, the same tumor regions underwent both TCR repertoire sequencing and whole-exome sequencing. Tumor TCR data were available for 17 patients, and TCR data from both tumor and normal tissue were available for 15 or so patients.

What the work shows at the level of the full study, not this receptor alone: A negative correlation was found between higher copy number aberration burden and tumor T-cell density, richness and clonality. Across regions, the TCR repertoire was highly heterogeneous, with roughly 79.9-98% of clones confined to a single region, an overlap lower than the overlap seen in localized NSCLC. Tumors had lower T-cell density, richness and clonality than adjacent lung tissue, but the difference in density was not significant. A small sample size, resulting from surgical resection being uncommon in small-cell lung cancer, limited the study, and the findings need validation. Every specimen was formalin-fixed paraffin-embedded tissue, a material known to introduce sequencing artifacts.

With respect to this clone: Its antigen remains unidentified. No base-level quality is on record; no much larger clone is a single base apart.

The immunoSEQ hsTCRB Kit, with multiplexed V- and J-gene primers, was used to amplify TCR-beta CDR3 regions from genomic DNA. Unique DNA barcodes were added in a second PCR, and samples were pooled together with a negative and a positive control. The pooled TCR-beta libraries were sequenced using a 150-cycle paired-end protocol on an Illumina MiSeq. On the authors' methods: Adaptive Biotechnologies processed the raw sequencing data and produced a report containing normalized, annotated TCR-beta repertoires. T-cell density was calculated by normalizing TCR-beta templates to usable DNA, with usable DNA estimated through amplification of housekeeping genes. Richness was the count of unique rearrangements, and clonality was defined as 1 minus Pielou's evenness. The Jaccard index, the Morisita overlap index, and the proportion of shared top-20 clonotypes were used to quantify intratumor TCR heterogeneity between regions. TCRdb provides this immuneACCESS table in a form limited to in-frame rearrangements. Some clones are lacking; in checked studies, under half of them reflect an unresolved V gene, and why the rest are absent is not known. V and J calls and clone size are as listed in that table; D and trimming were resolved from the DNA. The sample table contains almost 450 clones; only one count was recorded for under 90% of them. The ten largest clones add up to more than 8.5% of the sample.

The donors were limited-stage small-cell lung cancer patients who had surgical resection in Hangzhou, China, between the late 2000s and the early 2020s. All donors had upfront surgery without preoperative chemotherapy or radiotherapy, and none received immunotherapy before or after surgery. In the sequenced cohort of about 18 patients, every patient was either a smoker or a heavy second-hand smoker. To represent spatial heterogeneity of the primary tumors, three regions were collected from each tumor FFPE block using a grid approach. Tumor regions were macrodissected to enrich malignant cells, and selection was limited to regions expected to yield at least 150 ng DNA. To characterize T cell repertoire heterogeneity, the study applied multi-region TCR-beta sequencing to resected limited-stage small-cell lung cancers and to tumor-adjacent lung tissue. The AllPrep DNA/RNA FFPE Kit (Qiagen) was used to extract genomic DNA from the FFPE tissue.

The origin of this receptor is a woman aged 55-70 years with small cell lung cancer. Sequencing input: tumor tissue.

CDR3 region: CASSQGQVYEQYF. The DNA sequence is given as TGTGCCAGCAGCCAAGGACAGGTCTACGAGCAGTACTTC. The chain was built from TRBV6-1 and TRBJ2-7, and 7 junction bases match TRBD1. V lost 6 bases and J lost 3 bases, and the count of bases not matched to a germline gene is 5. Based on the germline V gene, the CDR1 and CDR2 sequences are MNHNS and SASEGT. The CDR3, from cysteine to phenylalanine, totals 13 residues. This entry keeps only the CDR3 DNA: 39 bases, framed from base 1.